This TCR beta chain was identified during a study of yellow fever vaccine responses in identical twins. Study results and limitations: Twins' vaccine T cell responses reportedly seemed partly convergent and partly personalized.

In regard to this clonotype: The antigen is not known.

Each CDR3 protein is one row after TCRdb ran MiXCR on the RT-PCR reads. The sample has 1,200 or so distinct CDR3 sequences; about four fifths are singletons. The CDR3 is made up of 13 amino acids. Germline V CDR1 and CDR2: LGHNA, YSLEER. Trimming stripped 3 bases from V and 6 bases from J, with 9 bases between. The genes are TRBV4-3 and TRBJ1-5, with D unclear. The sample in question was T cells from blood (PBMCs), unsorted or a sorted subset (not recorded which), obtained before or after yellow fever vaccination (not recorded which). This clonotype originated in a female donor who received the yellow fever vaccine. CDR3 DNA sequence: TGCGCCAGCAGCCAGCGATCAGGTCAGCCCCAGCATTTT. It yields the protein CASSQRSGQPQHF.